This section outlines one TCR beta chain sequence together with its context. Its target is not known. Sorted subsets were amplified in replicate PCRs using approximately 0.2 ug DNA, around 30,000 T cell genomes. The method was immunoSEQ multiplex PCR; TCRdb's version includes in-frame clones alone and lacks a portion of them. In the table there are about 580,000 clones, roughly 98% of which are singletons. This entry is derived from a study of shared clonotypes between healthy human individuals. Overall study results and limits: A generally larger estimated richness was seen in naive subsets than in memory subsets. Clonotypes shared by all four sorted-subset donors had higher generation probabilities than non-shared clonotypes.

The V gene's germline CDR1 is SEHNR and CDR2 FQNEAQ (reference sequence). The CDR3 runs to 15 residues. Losses at the gene ends were 1 base for V and 0 bases for J; bases not matched to a gene: 0. Naive CD8 cells comprised CD45RO-negative, CCR7-positively selected cells, excluding terminally differentiated effector memory CD45RA+ cells. Donors comprised only Caucasian adults living in Nashville, Tennessee. The chain joins TRBV7-9 to TRBJ1-5; 7 bases fit TRBD1. Source material: naive CD8+ T cells sorted from blood. The TCR comes from a man aged 25 to 40 in good health. The CDR3 loop reads CASSLGDSSNQPQHF. CDR3 nucleotides: TGTGCCAGCAGCTTAGGGGACAGTAGCAATCAGCCCCAGCATTTT.